The table lists the clone carrying this TCR beta chain with a few counts. Each donor was nominally healthy when sampled (though unrecorded immune exposures were likely). The PCR ran on 60 Vbeta and 13 Jbeta primers. Sequencing was performed with immunoSEQ multiplex PCR; in TCRdb, only in-frame clones are kept and a portion is missing. Of approximately 110,000 clones in the sample, 15% are singletons; the top ten hold roughly 2%. This entry comes from a study of cytomegalovirus exposure and HLA in healthy donors. This receptor was taken from a woman aged 18-35 years in good health and CMV-seronegative. Specimen: PBMCs.

CDR3 nucleotides: TGTGCCAGCAGCCCGAGGGGCGGGGTTCAGATAGAGAACGGCTACACCTTC. It is translated as CASSPRGGVQIENGYTF. V and J are TRBV7-9 and TRBJ1-2; a possible D gene is TRBD1 (5 bases). CDR3 length: 17 amino acids. V was pared by 5 bases and J by 8 bases, with 27 bases between. CDR1 is SEHNR and CDR2 is FQNEAQ in the germline V gene (reference sequence).